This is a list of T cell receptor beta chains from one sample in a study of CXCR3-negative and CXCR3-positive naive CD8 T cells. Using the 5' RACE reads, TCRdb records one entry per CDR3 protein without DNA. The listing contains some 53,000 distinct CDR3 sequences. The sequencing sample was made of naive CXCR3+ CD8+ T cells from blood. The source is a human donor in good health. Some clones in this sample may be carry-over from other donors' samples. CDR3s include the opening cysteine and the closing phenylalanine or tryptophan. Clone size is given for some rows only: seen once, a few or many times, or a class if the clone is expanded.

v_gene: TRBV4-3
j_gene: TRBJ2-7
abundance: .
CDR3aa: CASSQLKGASYEQYF

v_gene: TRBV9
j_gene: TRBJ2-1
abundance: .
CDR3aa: CASRSGTVYNEQFF

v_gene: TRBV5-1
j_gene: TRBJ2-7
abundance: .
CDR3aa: CASSLPPAQEQYF

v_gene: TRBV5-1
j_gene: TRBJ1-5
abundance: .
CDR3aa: CASSLEGFGNQPQHF

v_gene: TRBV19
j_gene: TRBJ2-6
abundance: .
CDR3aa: CASNSFEGANVLTF

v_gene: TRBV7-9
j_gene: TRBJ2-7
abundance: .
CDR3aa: CASSSLAAGVAYEQYF

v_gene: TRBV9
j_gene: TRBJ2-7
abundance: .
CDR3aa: CASSDSTGWPSYEQYF

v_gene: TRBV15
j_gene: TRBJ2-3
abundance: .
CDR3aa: CATSREGPGQGMTDTQYF

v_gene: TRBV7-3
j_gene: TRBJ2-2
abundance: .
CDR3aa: CASSLGGGPLHTGELFF

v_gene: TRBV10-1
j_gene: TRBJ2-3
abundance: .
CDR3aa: CASSQRGSDTQYF

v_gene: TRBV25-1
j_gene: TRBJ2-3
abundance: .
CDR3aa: CASSRGIGTDTQYF

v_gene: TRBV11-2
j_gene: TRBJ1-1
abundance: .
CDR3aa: CASSPGTGGVEDTEAFF

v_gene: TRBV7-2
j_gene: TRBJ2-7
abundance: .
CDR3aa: CASSQPLGTGASYEQYF

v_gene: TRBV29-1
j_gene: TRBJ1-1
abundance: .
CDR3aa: CSVVALNTEAFF

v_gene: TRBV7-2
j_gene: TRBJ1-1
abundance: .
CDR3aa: CASSLGWGSTEAFF

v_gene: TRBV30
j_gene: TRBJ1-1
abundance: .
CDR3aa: CACSTGSPEAFF

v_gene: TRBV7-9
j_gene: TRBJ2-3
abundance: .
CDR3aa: CASSITTGRDEQYF

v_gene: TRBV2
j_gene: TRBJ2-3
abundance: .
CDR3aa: CASVGLAYTDTQYF

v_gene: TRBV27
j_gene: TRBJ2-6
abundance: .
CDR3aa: CASSSPPSGANVLTF

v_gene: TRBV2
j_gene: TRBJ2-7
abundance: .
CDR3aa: CASTLNSYEQYF

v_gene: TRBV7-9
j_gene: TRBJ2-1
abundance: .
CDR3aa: CASGPWRDYNEQFF

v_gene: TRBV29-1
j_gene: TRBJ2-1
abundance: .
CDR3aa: CSGREGGHNEQFF

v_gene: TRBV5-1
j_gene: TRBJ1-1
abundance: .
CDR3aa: CASSPELVTEAFF

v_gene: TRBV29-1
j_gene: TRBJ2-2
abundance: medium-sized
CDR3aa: CSVEVTDTGELFF

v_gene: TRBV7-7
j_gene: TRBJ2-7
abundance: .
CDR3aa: CASSLGTGSAYKQYF

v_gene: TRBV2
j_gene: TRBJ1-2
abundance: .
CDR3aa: CASSETRTGGYNYGYTF

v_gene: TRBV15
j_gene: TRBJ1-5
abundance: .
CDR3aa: CATSRGDIRHF

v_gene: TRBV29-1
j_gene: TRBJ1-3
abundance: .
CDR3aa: CSVTHSGNTIYF

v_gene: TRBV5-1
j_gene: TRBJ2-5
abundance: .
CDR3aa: CASSLDTEKETQYF

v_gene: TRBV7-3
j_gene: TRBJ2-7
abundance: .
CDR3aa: CASSLSGGHYEQYF

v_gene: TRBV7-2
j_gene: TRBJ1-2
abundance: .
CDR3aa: CASSSPWGGYTF

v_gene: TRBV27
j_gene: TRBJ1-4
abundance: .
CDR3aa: CASSLQGGNEKLFF

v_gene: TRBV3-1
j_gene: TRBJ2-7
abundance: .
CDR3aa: CASSQDPGGLAGSYEQYF

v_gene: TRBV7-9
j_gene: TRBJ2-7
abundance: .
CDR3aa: CASSPGNPSVNEQYF

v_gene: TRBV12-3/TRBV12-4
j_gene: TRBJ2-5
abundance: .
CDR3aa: CASSLVAGGLQETQYF

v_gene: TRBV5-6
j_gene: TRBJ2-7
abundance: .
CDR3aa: CASSAGTGGKWGYEQYF

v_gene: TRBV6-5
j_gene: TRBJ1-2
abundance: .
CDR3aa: CASSYSTTANGYTF

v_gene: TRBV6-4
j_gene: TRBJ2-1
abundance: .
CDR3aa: CASSGDRESDEQFF

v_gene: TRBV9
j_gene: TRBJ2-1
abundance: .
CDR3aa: CASSAHATGYNEQFF

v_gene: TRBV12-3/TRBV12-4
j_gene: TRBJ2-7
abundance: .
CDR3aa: CASSLSREIYEQYF

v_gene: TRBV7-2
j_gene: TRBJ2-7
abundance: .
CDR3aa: CASSPGYVFDEQYF

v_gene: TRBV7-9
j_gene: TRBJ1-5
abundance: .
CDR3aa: CASSLAAGNQPQHF

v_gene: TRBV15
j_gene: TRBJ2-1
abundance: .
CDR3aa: CATSRASRDEQFF

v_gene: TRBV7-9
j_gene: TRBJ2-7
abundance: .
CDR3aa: CASSWQLSYEQYF

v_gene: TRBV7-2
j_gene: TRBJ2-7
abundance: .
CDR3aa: CASSPGLREQYF